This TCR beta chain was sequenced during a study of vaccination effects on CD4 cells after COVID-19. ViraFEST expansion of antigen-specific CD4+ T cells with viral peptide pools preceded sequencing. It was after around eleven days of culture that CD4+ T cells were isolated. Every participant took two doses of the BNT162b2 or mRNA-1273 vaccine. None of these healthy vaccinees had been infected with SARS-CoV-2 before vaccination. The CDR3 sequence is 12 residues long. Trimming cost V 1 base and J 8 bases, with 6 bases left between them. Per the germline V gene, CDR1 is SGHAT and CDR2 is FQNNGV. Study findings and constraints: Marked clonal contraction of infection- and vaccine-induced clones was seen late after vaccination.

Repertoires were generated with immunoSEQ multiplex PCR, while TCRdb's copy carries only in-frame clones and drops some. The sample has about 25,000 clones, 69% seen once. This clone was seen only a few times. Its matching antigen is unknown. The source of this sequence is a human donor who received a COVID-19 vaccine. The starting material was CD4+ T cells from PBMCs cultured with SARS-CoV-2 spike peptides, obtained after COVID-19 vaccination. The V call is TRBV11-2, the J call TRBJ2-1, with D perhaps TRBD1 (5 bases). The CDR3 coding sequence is TGTGCCAGCAGCTTAGCAGGGCATGAGCAGTTCTTC. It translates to CASSLAGHEQFF.